A single sample is the source of the 15 T cell receptor beta chains below, sequenced in a study of blood T cell repertoires in COVID-19. Repertoires were generated with immunoSEQ multiplex PCR, while TCRdb's copy carries only in-frame clones and drops some. The sample shows 330,000 or so clones, 75% to 90% of them seen only once. Sequencing was performed on PBMCs or T cells enriched from blood (not recorded which). Receptors were obtained from a man younger than 45 who had recovered from COVID-19.

This chain joins TRBV9 and TRBJ2-3; D is perhaps TRBD2 (5 bases). CDR1 is SGDLS, CDR2 YYNGEE, per germline. The CDR3 contains 15 residues. The V end lost 2 bases, the J end lost 1 base, and 11 bases lay between the germline ends. Here the CDR3 reads CASSVDYPRTDTQYF. CDR3 sequence (DNA): TGTGCCAGCAGCGTCGACTACCCTCGCACAGATACGCAGTATTTT.

The V and J genes are TRBV24-1 and TRBJ2-2; no firm D call. This CDR3 has 15 amino acids. The V end was cut by 1 base, the J end by 3 bases, with 8 bases between. The germline CDR1 and CDR2 sequences are KGHDR and SFDVKD. CDR3 region: CATSDFSLDTGELFF. DNA of the CDR3: TGTGCCACCAGTGATTTTAGTCTGGACACCGGGGAGCTGTTTTTT.

The V and J genes are TRBV10-1 and TRBJ2-3; D is possibly TRBD2 (6 bases). In germline, CDR1 is WNHNN, CDR2 SYGVQD (reference sequence). CDR3 length: 17 residues. V lost 0 bases to trimming and J lost 2 bases, with 15 bases between them. The CDR3 nucleotides read TGCGCCAGCAGTGAGTCGGGGGGACTCCTTCTCACAGATACGCAGTATTTT. Amino acids: CASSESGGLLLTDTQYF.

This clone has a single count. The V call is TRBV7-3, the J call TRBJ2-1; TRBD2 aligns across 13 bases. Germline V gives CDR1 SGHTA, CDR2 FQGTGA. The ends lost 2 bases at V and 9 bases at J; junction bases unmatched: 7. The CDR3 consists of 16 residues. The DNA of the CDR3 is TGTGCCAGCAGCTTAGCCAGACTAGCGGGGGGTGCTGAGCAGTTCTTC. Translated, it gives CASSLARLAGGAEQFF.

The rearrangement uses TRBV5-1 and TRBJ2-2, with 7 bases that match TRBD2. Germline CDR1 is SGHRS and CDR2 is YFSETQ. There are 16 residues in the CDR3. J gave up 3 bases and V 4 bases, and 9 bases lay outside the gene matches. The DNA for the CDR3 is TGCGCCAGCAGCGACTCCGGGGGAGGGGACACCGGGGAGCTGTTTTTT. Amino acids: CASSDSGGGDTGELFF. The variable domain in full, with the rest retrieved from reference TRBV5-1 and TRBJ2-2, is KAGVTQTPRYLIKTRGQQVTLSCSPISGHRSVSWYQQTPGQGLQFLFEYFSETQRNKGNFPGRFSGRQFSNSRSEMNVSTLELGDSALYLCASSDSGGGDTGELFFGEGSRLTVL.

This clone has a handful of counts. This chain uses TRBV5-1 with TRBJ2-3; 8 bases line up with TRBD2. This CDR3 is 17 amino acids long. The germline V gene encodes CDR1 SGHRS and CDR2 YFSETQ. The trim removed 0 bases at V and 0 bases at J, leaving 6 bases unmatched. CDR3 protein: CASSLGAGDFSTDTQYF. The CDR3 DNA sequence: TGCGCCAGCAGCTTGGGAGCGGGGGACTTTAGCACAGATACGCAGTATTTT.

The chain carries TRBV2 and TRBJ1-6, with a possible D match to TRBD1 (5 bases). CDR3 length: 15 residues. CDR1 SNHLY and CDR2 FYNNEI come from the germline V gene. V lost 8 bases to trimming and J lost 9 bases, with 20 bases between them. The CDR3 DNA sequence: TGTGCCAGCCTCGGGGGGGACCGGCAAGTTTCACCCCTCCACTTT. Translation gives CASLGGDRQVSPLHF.

DNA for the CDR3: TGTGCCAGCAGTCTGGGACACACAACTAATGAAAAACTGTTTTTT. This codes for CASSLGHTTNEKLFF. The rearrangement links TRBV6-6 to TRBJ1-4, with D possibly matching TRBD1 (6 bases). The germline gives CDR1 MNHNY, CDR2 SVGAGI (reference sequence). Between the trimmed V and J ends, which lost 5 bases and 0 bases, there was a span of 10 bases. The CDR3 consists of 15 residues.

The rearrangement uses TRBV6-1 and TRBJ1-1; D not certain. The V end lost 4 bases, the J end lost 10 bases, and 22 bases lay between the germline ends. CDR3 length: 15 amino acids. From germline, CDR1 is MNHNS and CDR2 SASEGT. Here the CDR3 DNA reads TGTGCCAGCAGTGTTGGAGGAGGAGACGGGGAGGGAGCTTTCTTT. This gives the protein CASSVGGGDGEGAFF.

V usage is TRBV19 and J usage is TRBJ1-5; no clear D. V lost 4 bases, J lost 6 bases, and 10 bases lay in between. The CDR3 has 13 amino acids. Germline CDR1 and CDR2: LNHDA and SQIVND (reference sequence). The CDR3 protein is CASSRDSVQPQHF. The CDR3 nucleotides are TGTGCCAGTAGTAGGGATAGCGTTCAGCCCCAGCATTTT.

The chain recombines TRBV30 with TRBJ1-3; D perhaps matches TRBD1 (5 bases). V was shortened by 1 base and J by 4 bases, with 17 bases between the two germline ends. This CDR3 has 16 amino acids. Germline V gives CDR1 GTSNPN, CDR2 SVGIG (reference sequence). The CDR3 region is CAWSARFGGAGNTIYF. The CDR3 DNA is TGTGCCTGGAGTGCCCGGTTCGGGGGTGCCGGAAACACCATATATTTT.

V and J are TRBV3-1 (or the pseudogene TRBV3-2) and TRBJ2-1, with 9 bases lining up with TRBD2. Trimming cost V 1 base and J 2 bases; bases outside gene matches: 3. The CDR3 spans 16 residues. Germline CDR1 reads LGHDT; CDR2 reads YNNKEL (reference sequence). The DNA of the CDR3 is TGTGCCAGCAGCCAAGGACGCGGGGGGGCCTACAATGAGCAGTTCTTC. Translating it yields CASSQGRGGAYNEQFF.

The V call is TRBV11-3, the J call TRBJ2-3; TRBD2 aligns across 9 bases. Trimming at V came to 4 bases and at J to 3 bases, leaving 8 bases not matched to a gene. Germline CDR1 reads SGHNT; CDR2 reads YENEEA. This CDR3 spans 16 amino acids. The CDR3 DNA reads as TGTGCCAGCAGCTCCTTAGCGGGGGCTGGGACAGATACGCAGTATTTT. Amino acids: CASSSLAGAGTDTQYF.

V and J are TRBV9 and TRBJ1-4; TRBD1 aligns across 7 bases. CDR1 and CDR2 (germline): SGDLS, YYNGEE. The CDR3 has 14 amino acids. The junction had 4 bases not matched to a gene; V was cut back by 0 bases and J by 8 bases. The CDR3 coding sequence is TGTGCCAGCAGCGTAGACAGGGGTCGCGAAAAACTGTTTTTT. The encoded protein is CASSVDRGREKLFF.

The J gene is TRBJ1-2, the V gene TRBV5-6; D is unclear. Trimming left V 8 bases short and J 4 bases short, with 9 bases between. The CDR3 spans 11 residues. In germline, CDR1 is SGHDT, CDR2 YYEEEE. CDR3 coding DNA: TGTGCCAGTTCACGGAGCTATGGCTACACCTTC. It translates to CASSRSYGYTF.